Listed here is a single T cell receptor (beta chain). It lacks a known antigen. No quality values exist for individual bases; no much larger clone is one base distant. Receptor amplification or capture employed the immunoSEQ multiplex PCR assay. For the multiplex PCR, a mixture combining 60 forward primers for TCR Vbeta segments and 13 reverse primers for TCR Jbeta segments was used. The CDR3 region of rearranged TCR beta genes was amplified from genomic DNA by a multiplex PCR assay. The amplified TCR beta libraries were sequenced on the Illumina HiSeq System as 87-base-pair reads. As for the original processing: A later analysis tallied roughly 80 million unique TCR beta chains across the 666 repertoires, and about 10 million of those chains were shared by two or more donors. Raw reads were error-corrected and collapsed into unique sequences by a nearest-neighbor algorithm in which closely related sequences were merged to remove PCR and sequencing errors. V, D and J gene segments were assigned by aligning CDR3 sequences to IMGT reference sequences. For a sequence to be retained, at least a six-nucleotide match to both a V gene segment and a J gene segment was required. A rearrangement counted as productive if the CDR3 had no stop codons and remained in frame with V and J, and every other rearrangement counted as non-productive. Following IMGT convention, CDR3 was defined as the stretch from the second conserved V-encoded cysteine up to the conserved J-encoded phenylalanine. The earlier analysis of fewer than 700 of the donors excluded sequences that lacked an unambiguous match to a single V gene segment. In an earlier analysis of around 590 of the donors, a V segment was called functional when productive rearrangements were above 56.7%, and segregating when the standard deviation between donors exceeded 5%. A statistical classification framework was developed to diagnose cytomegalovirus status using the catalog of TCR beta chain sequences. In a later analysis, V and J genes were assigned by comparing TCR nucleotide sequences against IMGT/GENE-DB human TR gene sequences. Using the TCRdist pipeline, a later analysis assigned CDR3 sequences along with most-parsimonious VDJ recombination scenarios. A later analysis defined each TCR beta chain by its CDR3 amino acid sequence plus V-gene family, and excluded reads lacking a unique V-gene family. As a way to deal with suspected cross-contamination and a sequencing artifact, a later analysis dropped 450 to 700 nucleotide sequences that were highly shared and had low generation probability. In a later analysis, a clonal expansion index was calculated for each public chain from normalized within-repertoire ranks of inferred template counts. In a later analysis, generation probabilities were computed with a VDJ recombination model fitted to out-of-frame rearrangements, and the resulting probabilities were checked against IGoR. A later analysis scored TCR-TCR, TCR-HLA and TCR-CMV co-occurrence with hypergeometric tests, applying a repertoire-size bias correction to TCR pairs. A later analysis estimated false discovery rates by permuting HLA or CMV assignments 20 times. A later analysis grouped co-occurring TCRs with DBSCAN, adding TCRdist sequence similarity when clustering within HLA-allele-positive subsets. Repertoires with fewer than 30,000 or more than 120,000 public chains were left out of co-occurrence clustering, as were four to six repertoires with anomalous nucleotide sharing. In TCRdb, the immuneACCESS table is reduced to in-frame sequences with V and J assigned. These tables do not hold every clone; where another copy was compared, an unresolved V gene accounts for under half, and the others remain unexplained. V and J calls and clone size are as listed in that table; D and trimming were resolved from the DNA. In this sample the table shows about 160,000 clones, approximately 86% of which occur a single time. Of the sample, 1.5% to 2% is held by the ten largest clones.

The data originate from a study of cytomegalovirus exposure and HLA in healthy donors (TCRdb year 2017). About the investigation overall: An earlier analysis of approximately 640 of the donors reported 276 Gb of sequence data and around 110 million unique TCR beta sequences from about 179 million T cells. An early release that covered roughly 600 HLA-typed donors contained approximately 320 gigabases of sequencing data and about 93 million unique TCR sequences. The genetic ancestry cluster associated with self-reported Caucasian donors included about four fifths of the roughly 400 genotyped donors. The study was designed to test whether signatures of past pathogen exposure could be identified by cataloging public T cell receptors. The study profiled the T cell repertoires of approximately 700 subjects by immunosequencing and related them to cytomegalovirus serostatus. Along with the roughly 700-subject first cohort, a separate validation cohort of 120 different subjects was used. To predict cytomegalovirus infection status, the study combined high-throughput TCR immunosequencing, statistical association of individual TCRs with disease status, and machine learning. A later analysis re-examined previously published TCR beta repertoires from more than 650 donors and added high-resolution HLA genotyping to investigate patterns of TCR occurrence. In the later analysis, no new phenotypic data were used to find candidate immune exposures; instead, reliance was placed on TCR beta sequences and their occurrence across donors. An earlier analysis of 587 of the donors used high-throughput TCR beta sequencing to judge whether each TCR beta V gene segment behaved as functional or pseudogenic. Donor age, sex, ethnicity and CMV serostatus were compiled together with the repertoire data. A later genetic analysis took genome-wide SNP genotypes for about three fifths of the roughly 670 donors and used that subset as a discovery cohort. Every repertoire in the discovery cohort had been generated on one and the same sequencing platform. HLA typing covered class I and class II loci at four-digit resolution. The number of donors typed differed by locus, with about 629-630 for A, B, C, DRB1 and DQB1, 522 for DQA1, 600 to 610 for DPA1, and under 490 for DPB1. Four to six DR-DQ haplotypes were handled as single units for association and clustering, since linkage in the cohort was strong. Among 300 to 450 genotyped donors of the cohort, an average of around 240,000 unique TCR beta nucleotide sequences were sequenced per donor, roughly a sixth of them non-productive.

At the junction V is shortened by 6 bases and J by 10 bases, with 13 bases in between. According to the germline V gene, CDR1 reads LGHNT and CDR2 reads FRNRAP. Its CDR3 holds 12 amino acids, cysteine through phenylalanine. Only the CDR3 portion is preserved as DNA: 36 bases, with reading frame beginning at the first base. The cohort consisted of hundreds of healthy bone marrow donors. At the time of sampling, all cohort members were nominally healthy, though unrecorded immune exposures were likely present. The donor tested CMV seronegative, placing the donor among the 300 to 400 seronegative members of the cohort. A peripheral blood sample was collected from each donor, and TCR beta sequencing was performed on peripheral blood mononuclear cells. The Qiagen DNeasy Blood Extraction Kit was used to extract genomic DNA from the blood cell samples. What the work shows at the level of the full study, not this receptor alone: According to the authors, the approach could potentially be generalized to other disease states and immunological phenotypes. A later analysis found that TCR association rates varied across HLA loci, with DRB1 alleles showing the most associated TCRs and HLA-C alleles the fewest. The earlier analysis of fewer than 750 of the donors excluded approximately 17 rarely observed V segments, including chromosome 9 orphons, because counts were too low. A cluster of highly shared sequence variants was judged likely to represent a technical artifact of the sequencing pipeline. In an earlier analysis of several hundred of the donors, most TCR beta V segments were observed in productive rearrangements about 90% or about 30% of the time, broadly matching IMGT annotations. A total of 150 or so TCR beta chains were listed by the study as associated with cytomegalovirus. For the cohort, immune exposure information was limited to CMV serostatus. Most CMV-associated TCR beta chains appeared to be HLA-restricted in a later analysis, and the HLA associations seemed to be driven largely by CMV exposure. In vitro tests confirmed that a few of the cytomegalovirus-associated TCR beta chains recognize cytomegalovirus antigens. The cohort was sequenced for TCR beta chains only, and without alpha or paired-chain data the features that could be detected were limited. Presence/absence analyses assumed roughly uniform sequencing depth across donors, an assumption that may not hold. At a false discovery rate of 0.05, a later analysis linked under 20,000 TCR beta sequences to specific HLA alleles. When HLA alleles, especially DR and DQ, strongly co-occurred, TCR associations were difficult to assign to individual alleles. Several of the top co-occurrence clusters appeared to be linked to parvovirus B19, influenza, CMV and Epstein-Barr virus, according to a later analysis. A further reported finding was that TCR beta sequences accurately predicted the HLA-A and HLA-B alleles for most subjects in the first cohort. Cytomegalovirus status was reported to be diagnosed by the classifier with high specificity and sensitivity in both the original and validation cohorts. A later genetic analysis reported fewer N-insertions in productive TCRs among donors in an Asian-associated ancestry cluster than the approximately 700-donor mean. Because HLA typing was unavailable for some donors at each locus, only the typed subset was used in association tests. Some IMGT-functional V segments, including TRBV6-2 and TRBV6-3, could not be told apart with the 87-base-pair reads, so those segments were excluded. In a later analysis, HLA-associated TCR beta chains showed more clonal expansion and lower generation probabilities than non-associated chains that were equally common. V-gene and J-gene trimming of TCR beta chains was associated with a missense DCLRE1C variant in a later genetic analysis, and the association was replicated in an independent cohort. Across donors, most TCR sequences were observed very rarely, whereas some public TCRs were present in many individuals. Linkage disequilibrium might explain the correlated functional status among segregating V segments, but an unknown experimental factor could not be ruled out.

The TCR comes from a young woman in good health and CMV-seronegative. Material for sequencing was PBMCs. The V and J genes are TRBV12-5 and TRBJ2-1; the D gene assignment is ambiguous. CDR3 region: CASGPLISEQFF. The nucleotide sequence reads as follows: TGTGCTAGTGGCCCTTTGATAAGCGAGCAGTTCTTC.